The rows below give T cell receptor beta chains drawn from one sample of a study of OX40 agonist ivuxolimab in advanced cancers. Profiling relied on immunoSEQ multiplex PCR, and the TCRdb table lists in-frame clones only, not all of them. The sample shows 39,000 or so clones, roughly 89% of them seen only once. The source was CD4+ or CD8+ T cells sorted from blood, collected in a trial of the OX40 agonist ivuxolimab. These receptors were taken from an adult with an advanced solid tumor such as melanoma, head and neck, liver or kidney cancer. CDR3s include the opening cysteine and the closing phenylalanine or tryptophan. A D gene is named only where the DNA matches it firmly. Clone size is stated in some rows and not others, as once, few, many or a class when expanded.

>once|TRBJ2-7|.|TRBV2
TGTGCCAGCAGTGAAGATGACTACCGCTCCTACGAGCAGTACTTC
CASSEDDYRSYEQYF
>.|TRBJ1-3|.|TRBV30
TGTGCCTGGGGGCCAGGGGATGGAAACACCATATATTTT
CAWGPGDGNTIYF
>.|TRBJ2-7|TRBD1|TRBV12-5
TGTGCTAGTGGAGAACTTCCGGGACAGATCTACGAGCAGTACTTC
CASGELPGQIYEQYF
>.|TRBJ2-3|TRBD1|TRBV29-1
TGCAGCGCTCATCTTTGGGGACAGGGTACAGATACGCAGTATTTT
CSAHLWGQGTDTQYF
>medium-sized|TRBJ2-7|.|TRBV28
TGTGCCAGCCAATTACAGGTGGGCTACGAGCAGTACTTC
CASQLQVGYEQYF
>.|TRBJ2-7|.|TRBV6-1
TGTGCCAGCAGCCCACAGGGTAAATACGAGCAGTACTTC
CASSPQGKYEQYF
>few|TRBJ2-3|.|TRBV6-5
TGTGCCAGCAGTTACCGCGGGGGCACAGATACGCAGTATTTT
CASSYRGGTDTQYF
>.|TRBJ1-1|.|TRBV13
TGTGCCAGCAGCTGGGGTCCTACAGGCGCTGAAGCTTTCTTT
CASSWGPTGAEAFF
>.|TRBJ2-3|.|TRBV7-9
TGTGCCAGCAGCTCACAGACCACCACAGATACGCAGTATTTT
CASSSQTTTDTQYF
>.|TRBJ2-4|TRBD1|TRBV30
TGTGCCTGGAGTGTACGGGACAGGGTATACAAAAACATTCAGTACTTC
CAWSVRDRVYKNIQYF
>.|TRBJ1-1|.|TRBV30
TGTGCCTGGTTCTCAGGGTTGGCTTTCTTT
CAWFSGLAFF
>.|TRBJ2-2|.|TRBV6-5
TGTGCGAGGGGGGCAAGGGGCACCGGGGAGCTGTTTTTT
CARGARGTGELFF
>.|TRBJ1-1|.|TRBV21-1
TGTGCCAGCAGCCGCAAGGGATACCAGACTGAAGCTTTCTTT
CASSRKGYQTEAFF
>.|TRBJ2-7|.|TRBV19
TGTGCCAGTAGTATAGATAACTACGAGCAGTACTTC
CASSIDNYEQYF
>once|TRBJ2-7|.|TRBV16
TGTGCCAGCAGCCAATCGGGGGCCGAGCAGTACTTC
CASSQSGAEQYF
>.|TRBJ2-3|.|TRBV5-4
TGTGCCAGCAGCGAGGGGACACCAGATACGCAGTATTTT
CASSEGTPDTQYF
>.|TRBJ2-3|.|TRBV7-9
TGTGCCAGCAGCCTGACAGAACCTAGCACAGATACGCAGTATTTT
CASSLTEPSTDTQYF
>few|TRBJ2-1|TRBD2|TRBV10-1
TGCGCCAGCAGTGGGACTAGCGGGAGCTTCAATGAGCAGTTCTTC
CASSGTSGSFNEQFF
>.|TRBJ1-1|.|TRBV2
TGTGCCAGCAGTGAGGGAAACACTGAAGCTTTCTTT
CASSEGNTEAFF
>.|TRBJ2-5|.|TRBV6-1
TGTGCCAGCAGCCTAGAGGGGGACATAAAGACCCAGTACTTC
CASSLEGDIKTQYF